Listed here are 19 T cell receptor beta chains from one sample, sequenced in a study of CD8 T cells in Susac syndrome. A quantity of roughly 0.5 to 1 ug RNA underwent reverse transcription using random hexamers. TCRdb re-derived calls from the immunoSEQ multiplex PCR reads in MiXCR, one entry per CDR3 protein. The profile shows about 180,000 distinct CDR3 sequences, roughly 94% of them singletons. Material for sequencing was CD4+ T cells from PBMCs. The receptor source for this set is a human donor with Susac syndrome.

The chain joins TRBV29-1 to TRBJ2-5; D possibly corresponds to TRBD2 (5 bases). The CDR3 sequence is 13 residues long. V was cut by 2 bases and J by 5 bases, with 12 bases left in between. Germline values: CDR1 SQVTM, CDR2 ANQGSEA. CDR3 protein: CSVERGSAETQYF. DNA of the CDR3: TGCAGCGTTGAAAGAGGGTCGGCGGAGACCCAGTACTTC.

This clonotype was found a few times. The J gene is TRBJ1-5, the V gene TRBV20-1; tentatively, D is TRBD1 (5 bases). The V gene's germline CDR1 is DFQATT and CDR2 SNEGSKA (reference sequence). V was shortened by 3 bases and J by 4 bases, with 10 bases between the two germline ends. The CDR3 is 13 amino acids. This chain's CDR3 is CSARSPGNQPQHF. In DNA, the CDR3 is TGCAGTGCTAGGTCACCAGGGAATCAGCCCCAGCATTTT.

CDR3 amino acids: CASSLSRDTEAFF. In DNA form, the CDR3 reads TGTGCCAGCAGCTTATCCAGGGACACTGAAGCTTTCTTT. The V call is TRBV7-9, the J call TRBJ1-1; D might be TRBD1 (5 bases). The germline CDR1 and CDR2 sequences are SEHNR and FQNEAQ (reference sequence). The CDR3 length is 13 residues. V lost 2 bases to trimming and J lost 3 bases, with 7 bases between them.

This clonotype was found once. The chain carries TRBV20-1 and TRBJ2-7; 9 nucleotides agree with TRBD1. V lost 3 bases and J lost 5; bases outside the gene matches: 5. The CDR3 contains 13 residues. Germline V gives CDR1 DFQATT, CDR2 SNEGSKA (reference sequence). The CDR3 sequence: CSARTGQGNEQYF. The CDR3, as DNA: TGCAGTGCTAGGACGGGACAGGGAAACGAGCAGTACTTC.

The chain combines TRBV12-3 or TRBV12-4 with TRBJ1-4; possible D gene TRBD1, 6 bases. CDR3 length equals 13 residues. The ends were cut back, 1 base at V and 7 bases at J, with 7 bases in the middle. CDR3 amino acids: CASSLGTAEKLFF. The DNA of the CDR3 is TGTGCCAGCAGTTTAGGGACAGCTGAAAAACTGTTTTTT.

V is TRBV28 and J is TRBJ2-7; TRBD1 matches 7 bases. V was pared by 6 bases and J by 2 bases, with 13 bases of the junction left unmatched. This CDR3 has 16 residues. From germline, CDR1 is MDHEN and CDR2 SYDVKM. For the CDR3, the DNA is TGTGCCAGCAGCTCCGACAGGGCTGGGAGAACCTACGAGCAGTACTTC. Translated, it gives CASSSDRAGRTYEQYF.

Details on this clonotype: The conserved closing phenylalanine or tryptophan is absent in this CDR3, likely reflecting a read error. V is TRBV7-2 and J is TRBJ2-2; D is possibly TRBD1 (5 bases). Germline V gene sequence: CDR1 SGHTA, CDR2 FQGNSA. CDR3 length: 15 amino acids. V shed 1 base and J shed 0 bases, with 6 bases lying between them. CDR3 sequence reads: CASSLGQPNTGELFS. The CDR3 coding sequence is TGTGCCAGCAGCTTAGGACAGCCGAACACCGGGGAGCTGTTTTCT.

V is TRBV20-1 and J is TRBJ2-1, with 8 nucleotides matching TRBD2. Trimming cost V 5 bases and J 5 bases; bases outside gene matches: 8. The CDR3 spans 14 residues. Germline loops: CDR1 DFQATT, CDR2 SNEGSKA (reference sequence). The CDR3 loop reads CSAYEREPNNEQFF. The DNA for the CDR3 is TGCAGTGCTTACGAGCGGGAGCCTAACAATGAGCAGTTCTTC.

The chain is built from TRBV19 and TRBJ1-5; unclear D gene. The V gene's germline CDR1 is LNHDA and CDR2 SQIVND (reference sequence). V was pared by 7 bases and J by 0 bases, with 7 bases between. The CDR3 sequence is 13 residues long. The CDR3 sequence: CASNLYSNQPQHF. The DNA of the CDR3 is TGTGCCAGTAACCTCTATAGCAATCAGCCCCAGCATTTT.

CDR3: CASSTRDSANYGYTF. In DNA, the CDR3 is TGTGCCAGCAGTACTCGGGACAGCGCTAACTATGGCTACACCTTC. The chain has TRBV6-5 and TRBJ1-2, with 7 bases identical to TRBD1. Germline V CDR1 and CDR2: MNHEY, SVGAGI. This CDR3 comprises 15 residues. V shed 5 bases, J shed 0 bases, and the junction held 6 bases outside the gene matches.

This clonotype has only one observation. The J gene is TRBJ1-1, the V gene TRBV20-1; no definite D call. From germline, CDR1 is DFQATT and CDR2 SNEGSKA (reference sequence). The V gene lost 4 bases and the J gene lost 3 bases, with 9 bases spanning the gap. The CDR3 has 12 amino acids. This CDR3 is CSAKRVDTEAFF. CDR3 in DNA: TGCAGTGCTAAGAGGGTTGACACTGAAGCTTTCTTT.

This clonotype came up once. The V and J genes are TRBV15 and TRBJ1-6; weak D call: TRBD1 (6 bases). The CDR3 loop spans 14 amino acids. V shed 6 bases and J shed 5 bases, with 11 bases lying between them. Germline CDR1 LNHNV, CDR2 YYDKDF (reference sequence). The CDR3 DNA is TGTGCCACCAGGACACAGGGTAATAATTCACCCCTCCACTTT. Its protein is CATRTQGNNSPLHF.

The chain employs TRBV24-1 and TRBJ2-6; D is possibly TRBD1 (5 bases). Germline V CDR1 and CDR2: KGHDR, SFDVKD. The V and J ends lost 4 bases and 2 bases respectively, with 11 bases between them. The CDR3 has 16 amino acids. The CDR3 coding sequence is TGTGCCACCAGTGACCATGGGGCAGCTGGGGCCAACGTCCTGACTTTC. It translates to CATSDHGAAGANVLTF.

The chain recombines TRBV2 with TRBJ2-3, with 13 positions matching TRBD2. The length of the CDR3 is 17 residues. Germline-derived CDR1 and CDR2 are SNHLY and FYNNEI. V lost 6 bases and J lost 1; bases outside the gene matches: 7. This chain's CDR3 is CASSVGLAGTGTDTQYF. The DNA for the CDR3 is TGTGCCAGCAGCGTGGGACTAGCGGGAACGGGCACAGATACGCAGTATTTT.

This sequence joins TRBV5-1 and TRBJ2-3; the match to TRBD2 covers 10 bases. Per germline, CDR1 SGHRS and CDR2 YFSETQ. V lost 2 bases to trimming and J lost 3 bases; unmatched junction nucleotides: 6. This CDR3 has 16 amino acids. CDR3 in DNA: TGCGCCAGCAGCTTTACAGCGGGGGGGCCAACAGATACGCAGTATTTT. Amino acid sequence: CASSFTAGGPTDTQYF. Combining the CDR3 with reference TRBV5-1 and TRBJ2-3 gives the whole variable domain KAGVTQTPRYLIKTRGQQVTLSCSPISGHRSVSWYQQTPGQGLQFLFEYFSETQRNKGNFPGRFSGRQFSNSRSEMNVSTLELGDSALYLCASSFTAGGPTDTQYFGPGTRLTVL.

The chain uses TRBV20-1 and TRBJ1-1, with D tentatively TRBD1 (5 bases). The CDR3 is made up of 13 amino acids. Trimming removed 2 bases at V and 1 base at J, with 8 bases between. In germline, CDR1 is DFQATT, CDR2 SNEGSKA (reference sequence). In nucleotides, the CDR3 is TGCAGTGCTAGAAGACAGTCGAACACTGAAGCTTTCTTT. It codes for CSARRQSNTEAFF.

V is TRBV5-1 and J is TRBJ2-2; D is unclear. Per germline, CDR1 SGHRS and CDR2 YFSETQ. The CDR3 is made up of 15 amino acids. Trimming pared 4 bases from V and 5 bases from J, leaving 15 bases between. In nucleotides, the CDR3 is TGCGCCAGCAGCAGTCAACCGAGAGATACCGGGGAGCTGTTTTTT. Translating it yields CASSSQPRDTGELFF.

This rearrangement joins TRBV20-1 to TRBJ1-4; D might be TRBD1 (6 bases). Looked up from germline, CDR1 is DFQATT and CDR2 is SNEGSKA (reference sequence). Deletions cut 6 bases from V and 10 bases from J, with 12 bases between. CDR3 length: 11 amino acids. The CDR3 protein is CSATGFGKLFF. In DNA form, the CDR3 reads TGCAGTGCAACAGGGTTCGGAAAACTGTTTTTT.

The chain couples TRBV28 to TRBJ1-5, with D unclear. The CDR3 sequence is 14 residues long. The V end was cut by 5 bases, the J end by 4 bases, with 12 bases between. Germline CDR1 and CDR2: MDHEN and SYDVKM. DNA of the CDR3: TGTGCCAGCAGTCCGCAAGTAGGAAATCAGCCCCAGCATTTT. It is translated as CASSPQVGNQPQHF.